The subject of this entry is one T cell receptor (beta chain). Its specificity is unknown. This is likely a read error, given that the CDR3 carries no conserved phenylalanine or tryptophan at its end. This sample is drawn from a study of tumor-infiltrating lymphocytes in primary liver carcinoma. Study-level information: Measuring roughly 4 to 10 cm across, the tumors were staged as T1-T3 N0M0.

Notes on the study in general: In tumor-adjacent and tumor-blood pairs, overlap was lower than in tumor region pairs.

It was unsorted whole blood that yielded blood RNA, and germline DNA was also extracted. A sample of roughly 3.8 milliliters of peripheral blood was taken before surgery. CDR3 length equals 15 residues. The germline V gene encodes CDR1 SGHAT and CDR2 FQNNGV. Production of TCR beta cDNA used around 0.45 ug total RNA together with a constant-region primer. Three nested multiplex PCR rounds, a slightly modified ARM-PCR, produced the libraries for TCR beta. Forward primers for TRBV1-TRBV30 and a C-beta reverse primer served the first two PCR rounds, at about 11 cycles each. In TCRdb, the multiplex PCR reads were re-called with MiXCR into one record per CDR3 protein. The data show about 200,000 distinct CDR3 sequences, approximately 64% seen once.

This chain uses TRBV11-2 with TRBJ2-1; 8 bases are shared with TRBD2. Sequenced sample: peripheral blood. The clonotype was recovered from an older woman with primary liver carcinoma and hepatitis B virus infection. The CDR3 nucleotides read TGCGCCAGCAGCTTAGAAAGCGGGAGCATCAATGAGCAGTTCTTG. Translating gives CASSLESGSINEQFL.